A single sample is the source of the 32 T cell receptor beta chains below, sequenced in a study of T cells in Graves' hyperthyroidism and ophthalmopathy. RNA transcripts were the template for amplifying TCR beta CDR3 regions. HTBI primers were the set used in a first-round RT-PCR of the TCR CDR3. TCRdb fed the multiplex PCR reads into MiXCR, producing one record per CDR3 protein. The repertoire holds about 380,000 distinct CDR3 sequences, with approximately 13% as singletons. Specimen: blood. Receptors were obtained from a man aged 25-45 years with Graves' hyperthyroidism that later progressed to Graves' ophthalmopathy.

This clonotype was seen at least ten times. The chain carries TRBV7-9 and TRBJ1-2; weak D call: TRBD1 (5 bases). CDR1 is SEHNR and CDR2 is FQNEAQ in the germline V gene (reference sequence). The V gene lost 4 bases and the J gene lost 6 bases, with 15 bases spanning the gap. The CDR3 length is 14 residues. The chain's CDR3 is CASSSQWGENGYTF. The CDR3 bases are TGTGCCAGCAGCTCACAATGGGGGGAGAATGGCTACACCTTC.

This clonotype was detected ten times or more. This CDR3 reads CSVAWGYEQYF. The DNA for the CDR3 is TGCAGCGTGGCGTGGGGCTACGAGCAGTACTTC. V and J are TRBV29-1 and TRBJ2-7, with unresolved D. V lost 6 bases to trimming and J lost 3 bases, with 9 bases between them. Germline V gene data show CDR1 as SQVTM and CDR2 as ANQGSEA. The CDR3 is 11 residues long.

This chain joins TRBV15 and TRBJ1-6; 8 nucleotides line up with TRBD1. Germline V lookup: CDR1 LNHNV, CDR2 YYDKDF (reference sequence). The ends lost 3 bases at V and 4 bases at J; junction bases unmatched: 5. This CDR3 comprises 16 residues. The CDR3 coding sequence is TGTGCCACCAGCAGTACTGACAGGGGTTATAATTCACCCCTCCACTTT. Its translation: CATSSTDRGYNSPLHF.

This clonotype was counted at least ten times. The genes are TRBV27 and TRBJ1-2; no clear D gene. Trimming left V 6 bases short and J 4 bases short, with 12 bases between. Germline values: CDR1 MNHEY, CDR2 SMNVEV (reference sequence). This CDR3 is built from 13 residues. Written as DNA, the CDR3 is TGTGCCAGCAGAGCCGACGGCTCCTATGGCTACACCTTC. Translation gives CASRADGSYGYTF.

There are many counts of this clonotype. The chain carries TRBV3-1 and TRBJ1-2; D uncertain. Trimming pared 5 bases from V and 2 bases from J, leaving 6 bases between. Germline CDR1 reads LGHDT; CDR2 reads YNNKEL (reference sequence). This CDR3 has 12 amino acids. This CDR3 reads CASSSQNYGYTF. In nucleotides, the CDR3 is TGTGCCAGCAGCTCTCAGAACTATGGCTACACCTTC.

This clonotype was observed a few times. V gene TRBV18 combines with J gene TRBJ2-2; possibly TRBD1 for D (6 bases). V dropped 3 bases and J dropped 6 bases, with 11 bases sitting between them. The CDR3 is 14 residues long. Germline V gene sequence: CDR1 KGHSH, CDR2 LQKENI. The chain's CDR3 is CASSPNRESGELFF. CDR3 sequence (DNA): TGTGCCAGCTCACCGAACAGGGAATCCGGGGAGCTGTTTTTT.

This chain uses TRBV12-3 or TRBV12-4 with TRBJ2-2; weak D call: TRBD2 (6 bases). Trimming removed 5 bases from V and 5 bases from J, with 18 bases in between. The CDR3 consists of 16 residues. In nucleotides, the CDR3 is TGTGCCAGCAGTCCCCAGAAAGTGGGGGGAACCGGGGAGCTGTTTTTT. Translated, it gives CASSPQKVGGTGELFF.

There are many counts of this clonotype. CDR3 sequence: CASSVSGGVSFYEQYF. Here the CDR3 DNA reads TGTGCCAGCTCTGTCTCCGGGGGGGTTTCTTTCTACGAGCAGTACTTC. The chain uses TRBV28 and TRBJ2-7; 8 bases are a match to TRBD2. The CDR3 runs 16 residues. V was pared by 8 bases and J by 3 bases, with 15 bases of the junction left unmatched. From germline, CDR1 is MDHEN and CDR2 SYDVKM.

This clonotype was recorded a few times. The genes are TRBV5-5 and TRBJ1-4; TRBD1 might be the D (6 bases). Trimming removed 3 bases at V and 5 bases at J, with 14 bases between. Germline CDR1 SGHKS, CDR2 YYEKEE (reference sequence). The CDR3 has 15 residues. The CDR3 bases are TGTGCCAGCAGCTCACAGGGTCAGTGGAATGAAAAACTGTTTTTT. Protein sequence: CASSSQGQWNEKLFF.

This clonotype was counted many times. This sequence joins TRBV7-7 and TRBJ2-2, with 8 bases identical to TRBD2. The CDR3 has 14 amino acids. The germline CDR1 and CDR2 sequences are SSHAT and FNYEAQ (reference sequence). The CDR3 here is CATSRGAGTGELFF. The CDR3 nucleotides are TGTGCTACCTCGCGGGGGGCGGGCACCGGGGAGCTGTTTTTT.

This clonotype was recorded many times. The V and J genes are TRBV3-1 and TRBJ1-3; 8 bases match TRBD1. Germline CDR1 reads LGHDT; CDR2 reads YNNKEL (reference sequence). This CDR3 comprises 12 residues. V shed 4 bases and J 7 bases; nucleotides not matched to a gene: 0. The CDR3, as DNA: TGTGCCAGCAGCCGACAGGGGAACACCATATATTTT. This gives the protein CASSRQGNTIYF.

This clonotype was observed many times. The rearrangement uses TRBV2 and TRBJ2-3; 10 bases match TRBD2. The J segment lost 5 bases and the V segment lost 9 bases, leaving 8 bases of the junction unmatched. The CDR3 loop spans 14 amino acids. The germline V gene encodes CDR1 SNHLY and CDR2 FYNNEI. The CDR3 DNA is TGTGCCAGTTGGACTAGCGGCCTTCGAGATACGCAGTATTTT. It is translated as CASWTSGLRDTQYF.

The rearrangement links TRBV20-1 to TRBJ2-1; 11 bases are shared with TRBD1. With 2 bases clipped from V and 10 bases from J, the junction kept 7 bases outside the gene matches. CDR1 and CDR2 from the germline V gene are DFQATT and SNEGSKA (reference sequence). This CDR3 is 14 amino acids long. The CDR3 loop is CSARWDRGGYEQFF. The DNA for the CDR3 is TGCAGTGCTAGATGGGACAGGGGGGGGTACGAGCAGTTCTTC.

This clonotype was seen many times. V usage is TRBV28 and J usage is TRBJ1-5, with TRBD1 as a possible D gene (5 bases). The V end lost 4 bases, the J end lost 7 bases, and 8 bases lay between the germline ends. Germline V gene lookup returns CDR1 MDHEN and CDR2 SYDVKM. The CDR3 has 12 amino acids. CDR3 DNA sequence: TGTGCCAGCAGTTCTGACAGACAGCCCCAGCATTTT. It specifies CASSSDRQPQHF.

This clonotype showed up many times. The CDR3 is CASSSRPSTNEKLFF. The CDR3 DNA reads TGTGCCAGCAGCTCACGCCCCTCAACTAATGAAAAACTGTTTTTT. This chain uses TRBV9 with TRBJ1-4; D unclear. The ends were cut back, 4 bases at V and 0 bases at J, with 10 bases in the middle. Germline V gene lookup returns CDR1 SGDLS and CDR2 YYNGEE. The length of the CDR3 is 15 residues.

This clonotype was seen only a few times. V usage is TRBV9 and J usage is TRBJ1-2; D is ambiguous. V was pared by 0 bases and J by 5 bases, with 14 bases between. This CDR3 region has 15 residues. Germline V gives CDR1 SGDLS, CDR2 YYNGEE. The CDR3 coding sequence is TGTGCCAGCAGCGTAGATCTGGGTTCTCCATATGGCTACACCTTC. As protein: CASSVDLGSPYGYTF.

The sample holds many counts of this clonotype. The J gene is TRBJ2-2, the V gene TRBV12-3 or TRBV12-4; D unresolved. V was cut by 3 bases and J by 7 bases, with 6 bases left in between. The CDR3 runs 12 residues. CDR3 nucleotide sequence: TGTGCCAGCAGTTTGGTTAGCGGGGAGCTGTTTTTT. Encoded protein: CASSLVSGELFF.

This clonotype occurred a few times. The rearrangement joins TRBV24-1 to TRBJ1-3; D not resolved. This CDR3 contains 16 residues. The germline gives CDR1 KGHDR, CDR2 SFDVKD. V was shortened by 0 bases and J by 4 bases, with 12 bases between the two germline ends. The CDR3 sequence is CATSDLYLVPGNTIYF. CDR3 nucleotides: TGTGCCACCAGTGATTTGTATCTGGTCCCGGGAAACACCATATATTTT.

The chain has TRBV9 and TRBJ2-6; D is perhaps TRBD2 (6 bases). The germline V gene encodes CDR1 SGDLS and CDR2 YYNGEE. The ends were cut back, 0 bases at V and 1 base at J, with 11 bases in the middle. The CDR3 is 17 amino acids. This CDR3 reads CASSVGQEGSGANVLTF. The CDR3 region has the DNA TGTGCCAGCAGCGTAGGCCAGGAGGGGTCTGGGGCCAACGTCCTGACTTTC.

This clonotype turned up a few times. The gene calls are TRBV5-1 and TRBJ1-2; 11 bases fit TRBD1. V was clipped by 4 bases and J by 4 bases; unmatched bases: 9. CDR1 is SGHRS, CDR2 YFSETQ, per germline. The CDR3 consists of 16 residues. In DNA, the CDR3 is TGCGCCAGCAGCCAGGGACAGGGGGACGGACCCTATGGCTACACCTTC. It codes for CASSQGQGDGPYGYTF.

Ten or more counts support this clonotype. V and J are TRBV2 and TRBJ1-1; weak D call: TRBD1 (5 bases). The germline CDR1 and CDR2 sequences are SNHLY and FYNNEI. CDR3 size: 14 residues. Trimming took off 4 bases at V and 2 bases at J, with 11 bases between the two ends. The CDR3 nucleotides read TGTGCCAGCAGTGTCGAAGGGGCTAACACTGAAGCTTTCTTT. Translating it yields CASSVEGANTEAFF.

The rearrangement uses TRBV19 and TRBJ1-5; D is perhaps TRBD1 (5 bases). Germline lookup yields CDR1 LNHDA and CDR2 SQIVND (reference sequence). With 5 bases removed from V and 5 bases from J, the gap between germline ends came to 25 bases. This CDR3 is built from 18 residues. The CDR3 spells CASSPGTPLIPHDQPQHF. Here the CDR3 DNA reads TGTGCCAGTAGTCCCGGGACTCCCTTAATTCCGCACGATCAGCCCCAGCATTTT.

This clonotype has at least ten counts. The chain has TRBV2 and TRBJ1-1, with 8 nucleotides matching TRBD1. Germline CDR1 reads SNHLY; CDR2 reads FYNNEI. CDR3 length equals 16 residues. Trimming at V came to 3 bases and at J to 1 base, leaving 7 bases not matched to a gene. The CDR3 nucleotides read TGTGCCAGCAGTGAGTGGGCGGGACAGGAGAACACTGAAGCTTTCTTT. Protein: CASSEWAGQENTEAFF.

This clonotype appeared a few times. The rearrangement joins TRBV4-2 to TRBJ1-4; 7 nucleotides align to TRBD1. The CDR3 contains 16 residues. Germline CDR1 reads LGHNA; CDR2 reads YNFKEQ. Losses at the gene ends were 1 base for V and 0 bases for J; bases not matched to a gene: 2. The DNA of the CDR3 is TGTGCCAGCAGCCAAGGACAGGGTTCAACTAATGAAAAACTGTTTTTT. It yields the protein CASSQGQGSTNEKLFF.

On this clonotype itself: Just one base apart from a much larger clone, this may be a read error. V is TRBV5-1 and J is TRBJ2-7; 7 positions match TRBD1. There are 14 residues in the CDR3. Germline assignment: CDR1 SGHRS and CDR2 YFSETQ. CDR3 sequence: CASKGDSHSYEQCF. DNA of the CDR3: TGCGCCAGCAAAGGGGACAGCCATTCCTACGAGCAGTGCTTC. Together with reference TRBV5-1 and TRBJ2-7, the CDR3 gives the full variable domain: KAGVTQTPRYLIKTRGQQVTLSCSPISGHRSVSWYQQTPGQGLQFLFEYFSETQRNKGNFPGRFSGRQFSNSRSEMNVSTLELGDSALYLCASKGDSHSYEQCFGPGTRLTVT.

This clonotype was seen repeatedly, ten times or more. The chain employs TRBV7-2 and TRBJ1-2; D is unresolved. V was trimmed by 3 bases and J by 4 bases, leaving 15 bases between them. Germline CDR1 reads SGHTA; CDR2 reads FQGNSA. This CDR3 contains 15 residues. CDR3 DNA sequence: TGTGCCAGCAGCTTCTACACTTCCCAGAGCTATGGCTACACCTTC. Its translation: CASSFYTSQSYGYTF.

V and J are TRBV6-1 and TRBJ2-5; 13 bases line up with TRBD2. Trimming cost V 6 bases and J 1 base; bases outside gene matches: 5. The CDR3 is 16 residues long. Germline lookup yields CDR1 MNHNS and CDR2 SASEGT. CDR3 protein: CASSPGTSGAQETQYF. CDR3 nucleotide sequence: TGTGCCAGCAGCCCCGGGACTAGCGGGGCCCAAGAGACCCAGTACTTC.

This clonotype was observed many times. The CDR3 DNA follows: TGCGCCAGCAGAGTAGGCGCTGAAGCTTTCTTT. Protein sequence: CASRVGAEAFF. This sequence joins TRBV10-2 and TRBJ1-1; D is undetermined. Germline V gene data show CDR1 as WSHSY and CDR2 as SAAADI. The CDR3 sequence is 11 residues long. Trimming pared 6 bases from V and 6 bases from J, leaving 8 bases between.

The J gene is TRBJ2-7, the V gene TRBV19; the D is unclear. Germline V gene lookup returns CDR1 LNHDA and CDR2 SQIVND (reference sequence). V lost 1 base to trimming and J lost 0 bases, with 7 bases between them. CDR3 length equals 14 residues. CDR3: CASSIGPGSYEQYF. CDR3 bases: TGTGCCAGTAGTATAGGACCGGGCTCCTACGAGCAGTACTTC.

The chain is built from TRBV4-1 and TRBJ2-4; no clear D gene. The germline gives CDR1 MGHRA, CDR2 YSYEKL. The CDR3 length is 13 residues. The V gene lost 5 bases and the J gene lost 6 bases, with 11 bases spanning the gap. CDR3 sequence: CASSTPGLNIQYF. The CDR3 DNA sequence: TGCGCCAGCAGCACACCGGGCCTAAACATTCAGTACTTC.

The V call is TRBV19, the J call TRBJ2-2; D remains ambiguous. The ends were cut back, 3 bases at V and 4 bases at J, with 9 bases in the middle. CDR1 and CDR2 (germline): LNHDA, SQIVND (reference sequence). The CDR3 has 14 amino acids. CDR3 in amino acids: CASSMLGSTGELFF. The CDR3 DNA reads TGTGCCAGTAGTATGCTAGGTTCCACCGGGGAGCTGTTTTTT.

This clonotype was seen more than once but under ten times. This chain links TRBV20-1 with TRBJ1-5, with TRBD1 as a possible D gene (6 bases). This CDR3 has 15 amino acids. Trimming took off 0 bases at V and 0 bases at J, with 9 bases between the two ends. Looked up from germline, CDR1 is DFQATT and CDR2 is SNEGSKA (reference sequence). The CDR3 coding sequence is TGCAGTGCTAGAGATGGGACAAGTAGCAATCAGCCCCAGCATTTT. Its protein is CSARDGTSSNQPQHF.